The TCR beta chain described here comes from a study of Graves' ophthalmopathy and Graves' hyperthyroidism. RNA served as the template for amplifying TCR beta CDR3 regions. RT-PCR was first run with HTBI primers, then multiplex PCR in a second round. TCRdb redid the calling of the multiplex PCR reads with MiXCR, one entry per CDR3 protein. This sample carries fewer than 250,000 distinct CDR3 sequences, approximately 29% of them seen once, and the ten largest clones take about 9.3%. The V end was cut by 9 bases, the J end by 4 bases, with 18 bases between. The CDR3 totals 14 residues. CAS ≥3, NOSPECS ≥4, moderate-to-severe activity and duration under 3 months marked donors with ophthalmopathy. PBMCs were obtained from roughly 9.4 ml of fresh peripheral blood. This clonotype was detected ten times or more.

Material for sequencing was peripheral blood. The source of this sequence is a man aged 50 to 59 with Graves' ophthalmopathy. The chain recombines TRBV12-3 or TRBV12-4 with TRBJ1-2; D is unresolved. The CDR3 is CASGPDEKSYGYTF. The CDR3 DNA is TGTGCCAGTGGTCCGGACGAAAAAAGCTATGGCTACACCTTC.